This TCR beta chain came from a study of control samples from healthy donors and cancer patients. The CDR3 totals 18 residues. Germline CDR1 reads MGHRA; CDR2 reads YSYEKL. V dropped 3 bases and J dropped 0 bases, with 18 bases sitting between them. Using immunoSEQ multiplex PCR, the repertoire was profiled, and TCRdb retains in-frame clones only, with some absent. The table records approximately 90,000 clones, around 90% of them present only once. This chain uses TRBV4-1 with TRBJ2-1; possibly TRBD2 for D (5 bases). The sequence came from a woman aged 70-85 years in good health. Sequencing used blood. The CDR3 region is CASSQSLLAVSSYNEQFF. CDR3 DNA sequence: TGCGCCAGCAGCCAGAGCCTGCTAGCCGTCAGCTCCTACAATGAGCAGTTCTTC.